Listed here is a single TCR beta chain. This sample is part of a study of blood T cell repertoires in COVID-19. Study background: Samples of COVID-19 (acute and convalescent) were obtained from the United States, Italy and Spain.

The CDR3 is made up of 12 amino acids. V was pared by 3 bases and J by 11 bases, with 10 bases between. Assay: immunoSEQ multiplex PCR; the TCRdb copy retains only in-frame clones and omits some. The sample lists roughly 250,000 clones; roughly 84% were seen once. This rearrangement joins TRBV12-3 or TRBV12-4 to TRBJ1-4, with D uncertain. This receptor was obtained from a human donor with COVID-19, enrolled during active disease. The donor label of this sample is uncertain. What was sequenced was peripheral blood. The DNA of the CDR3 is TGTGCCAGCAGTTTCGCGGCGAACAAACTGTTTTTT. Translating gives CASSFAANKLFF.